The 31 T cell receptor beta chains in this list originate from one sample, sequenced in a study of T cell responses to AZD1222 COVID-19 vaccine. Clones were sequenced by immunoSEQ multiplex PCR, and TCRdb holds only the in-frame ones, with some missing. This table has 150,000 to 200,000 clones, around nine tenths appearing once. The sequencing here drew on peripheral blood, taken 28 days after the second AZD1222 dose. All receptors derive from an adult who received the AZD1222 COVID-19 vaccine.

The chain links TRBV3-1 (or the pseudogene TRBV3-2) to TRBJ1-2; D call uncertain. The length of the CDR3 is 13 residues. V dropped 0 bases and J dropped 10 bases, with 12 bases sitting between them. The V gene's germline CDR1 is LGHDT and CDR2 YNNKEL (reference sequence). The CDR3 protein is CASSQDPVRDYTF. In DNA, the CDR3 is TGTGCCAGCAGCCAAGACCCGGTACGTGACTACACCTTC.

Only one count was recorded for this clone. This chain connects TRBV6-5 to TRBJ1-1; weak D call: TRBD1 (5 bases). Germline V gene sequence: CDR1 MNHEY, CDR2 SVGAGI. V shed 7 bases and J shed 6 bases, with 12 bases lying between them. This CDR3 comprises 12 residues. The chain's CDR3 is CASTPGRPEAFF. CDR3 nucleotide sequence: TGTGCCAGCACCCCGGGACGGCCTGAAGCTTTCTTT.

CDR3 loop: CASSPAGQGARGYTF. CDR3 DNA sequence: TGTGCCAGCAGTCCCGCTGGACAGGGGGCGCGGGGCTACACCTTC. The chain couples TRBV6-2 or TRBV6-3 to TRBJ1-2; 11 bases match TRBD1. The CDR3 totals 15 residues. J was trimmed by 8 bases and V by 5 bases; bases with no gene match: 10. Per germline, CDR1 MNHEY and CDR2 SVGEGT.

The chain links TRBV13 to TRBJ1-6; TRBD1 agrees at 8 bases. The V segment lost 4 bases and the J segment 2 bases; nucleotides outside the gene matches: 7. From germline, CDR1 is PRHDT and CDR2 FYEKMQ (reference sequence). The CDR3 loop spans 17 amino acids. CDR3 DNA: TGTGCCAGCAGCTACCACGGGACAGGAACCTATAATTCACCCCTCCACTTT. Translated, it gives CASSYHGTGTYNSPLHF.

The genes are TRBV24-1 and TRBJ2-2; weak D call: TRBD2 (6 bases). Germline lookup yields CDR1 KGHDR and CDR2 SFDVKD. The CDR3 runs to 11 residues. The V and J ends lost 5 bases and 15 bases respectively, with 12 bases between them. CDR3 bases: TGTGCCACCAGTGGTGGAGGGAGGTTGTTTTTT. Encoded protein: CATSGGGRLFF.

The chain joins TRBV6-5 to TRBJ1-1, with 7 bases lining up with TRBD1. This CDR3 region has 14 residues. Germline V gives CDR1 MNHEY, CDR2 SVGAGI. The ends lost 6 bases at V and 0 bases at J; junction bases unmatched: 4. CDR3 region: CASRGGTVNTEAFF. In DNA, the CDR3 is TGTGCCAGCAGGGGCGGGACAGTGAACACTGAAGCTTTCTTT.

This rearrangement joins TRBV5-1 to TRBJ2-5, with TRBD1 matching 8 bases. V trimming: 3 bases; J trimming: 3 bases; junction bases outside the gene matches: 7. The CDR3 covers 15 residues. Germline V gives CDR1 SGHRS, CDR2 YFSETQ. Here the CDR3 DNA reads TGCGCCAGCAGCTGGGGGACAGGCGATAAAGAGACCCAGTACTTC. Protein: CASSWGTGDKETQYF.

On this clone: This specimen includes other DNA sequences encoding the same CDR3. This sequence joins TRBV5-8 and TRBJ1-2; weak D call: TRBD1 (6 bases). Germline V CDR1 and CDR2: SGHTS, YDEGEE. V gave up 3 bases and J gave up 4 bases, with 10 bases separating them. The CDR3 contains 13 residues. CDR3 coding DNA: TGTGCCAGCAGCTCTACAGGGAGCTATGGCTACACCTTC. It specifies CASSSTGSYGYTF.

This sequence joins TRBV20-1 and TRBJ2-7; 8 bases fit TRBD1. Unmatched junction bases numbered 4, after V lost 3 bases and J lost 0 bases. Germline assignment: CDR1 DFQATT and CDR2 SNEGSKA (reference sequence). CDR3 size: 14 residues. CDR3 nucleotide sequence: TGCAGTGCTAGTGGGCAGGGGGCCTCCTACGAGCAGTACTTC. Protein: CSASGQGASYEQYF.

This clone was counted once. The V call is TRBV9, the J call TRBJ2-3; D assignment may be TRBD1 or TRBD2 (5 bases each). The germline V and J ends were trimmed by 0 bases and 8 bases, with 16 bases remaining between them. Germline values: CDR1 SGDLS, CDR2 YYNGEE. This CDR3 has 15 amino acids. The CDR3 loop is CASSVDGASTGTQYF. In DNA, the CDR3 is TGTGCCAGCAGCGTAGACGGGGCCTCCACTGGTACGCAGTATTTT.

For the CDR3, the DNA is TGCAGTGCTAGTGCTGGACTAGCGGGGGGCCGGTACGAGCAGTACTTC. It translates to CSASAGLAGGRYEQYF. The genes are TRBV20-1 and TRBJ2-7, with 14 bases matching TRBD2. In germline, CDR1 is DFQATT, CDR2 SNEGSKA (reference sequence). CDR3 length: 16 residues. The J segment lost 4 bases and the V segment lost 3 bases, leaving 8 bases of the junction unmatched.

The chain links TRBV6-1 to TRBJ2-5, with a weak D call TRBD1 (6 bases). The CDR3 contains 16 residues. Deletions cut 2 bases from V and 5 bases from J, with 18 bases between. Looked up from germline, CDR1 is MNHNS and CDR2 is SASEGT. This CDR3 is CASSELRTDTRETQYF. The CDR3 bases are TGTGCCAGCAGTGAACTACGGACAGACACCCGGGAGACCCAGTACTTC.

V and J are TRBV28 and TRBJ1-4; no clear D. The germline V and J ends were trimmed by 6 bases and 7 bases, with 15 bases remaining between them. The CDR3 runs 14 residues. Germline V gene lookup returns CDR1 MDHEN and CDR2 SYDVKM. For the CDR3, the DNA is TGTGCCAGCAGCACACCCGACGTAATTGAAAAACTGTTTTTT. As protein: CASSTPDVIEKLFF.

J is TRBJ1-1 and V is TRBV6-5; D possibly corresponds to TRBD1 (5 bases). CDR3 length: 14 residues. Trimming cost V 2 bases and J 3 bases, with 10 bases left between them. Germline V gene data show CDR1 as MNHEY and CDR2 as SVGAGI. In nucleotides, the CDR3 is TGTGCCAGCAGTTACATTACGGGGGACACTGAAGCTTTCTTT. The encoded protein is CASSYITGDTEAFF.

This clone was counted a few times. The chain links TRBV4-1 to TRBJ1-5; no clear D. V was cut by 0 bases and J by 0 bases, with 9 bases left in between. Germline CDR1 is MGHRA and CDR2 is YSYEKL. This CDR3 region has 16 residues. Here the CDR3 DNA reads TGCGCCAGCAGCCAAGATTTCGCGGCTAGCAATCAGCCCCAGCATTTT. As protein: CASSQDFAASNQPQHF.

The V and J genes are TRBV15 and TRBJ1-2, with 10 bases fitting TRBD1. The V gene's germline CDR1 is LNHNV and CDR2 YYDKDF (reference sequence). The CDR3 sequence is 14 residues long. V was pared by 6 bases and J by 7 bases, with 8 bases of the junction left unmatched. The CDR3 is CATRGQGTELGYTF. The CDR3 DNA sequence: TGTGCCACCAGGGGACAGGGGACGGAGCTTGGCTACACCTTC.

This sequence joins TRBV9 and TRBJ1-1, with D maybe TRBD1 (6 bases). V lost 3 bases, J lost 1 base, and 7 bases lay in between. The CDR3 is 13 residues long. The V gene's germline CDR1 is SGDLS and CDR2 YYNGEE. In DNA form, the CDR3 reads TGTGCCAGCAGCGCGACAGGGAACACTGAAGCTTTCTTT. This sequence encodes CASSATGNTEAFF. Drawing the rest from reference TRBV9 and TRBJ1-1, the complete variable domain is DSGVTQTPKHLITATGQRVTLRCSPRSGDLSVYWYQQSLDQGLQFLIQYYNGEERAKGNILERFSAQQFPDLHSELNLSSLELGDSALYFCASSATGNTEAFFGQGTRLTVV.

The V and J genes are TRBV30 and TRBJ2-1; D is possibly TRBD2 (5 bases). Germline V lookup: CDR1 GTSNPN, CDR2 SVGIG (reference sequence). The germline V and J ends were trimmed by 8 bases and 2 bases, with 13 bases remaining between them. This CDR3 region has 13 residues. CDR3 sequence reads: CARLGRTYNEQFF. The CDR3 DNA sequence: TGTGCCCGGCTGGGGAGAACCTACAATGAGCAGTTCTTC.

CDR3 loop: CASSHGATGELFF. The CDR3 bases are TGCGCCAGCAGCCACGGCGCCACCGGGGAGCTGTTTTTT. The chain joins TRBV4-3 to TRBJ2-2, with no clear D. The CDR3 is 13 amino acids. The V gene's germline CDR1 is LGHNA and CDR2 YSLEER. V was cut by 3 bases and J by 4 bases, with 6 bases left in between.

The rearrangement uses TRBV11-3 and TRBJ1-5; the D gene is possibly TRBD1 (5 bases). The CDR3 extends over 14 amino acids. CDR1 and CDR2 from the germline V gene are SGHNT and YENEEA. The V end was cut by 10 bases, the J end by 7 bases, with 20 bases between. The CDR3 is CATFREGRPQPQHF. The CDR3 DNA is TGTGCCACCTTCAGGGAGGGGCGCCCCCAGCCCCAGCATTTT.

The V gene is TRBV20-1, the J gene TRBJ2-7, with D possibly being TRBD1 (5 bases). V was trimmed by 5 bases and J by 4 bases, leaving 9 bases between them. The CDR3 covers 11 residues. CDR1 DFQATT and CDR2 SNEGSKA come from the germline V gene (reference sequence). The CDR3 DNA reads TGCAGTGCTCAGACAGAATACGAGCAGTACTTC. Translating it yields CSAQTEYEQYF.

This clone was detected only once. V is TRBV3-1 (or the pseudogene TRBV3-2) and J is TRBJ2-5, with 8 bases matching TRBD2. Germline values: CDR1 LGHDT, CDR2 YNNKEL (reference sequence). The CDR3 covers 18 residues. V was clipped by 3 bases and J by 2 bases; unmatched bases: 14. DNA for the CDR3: TGTGCCAGCAGCCACAGTGGACTAGCTCGGGGGGCACAAGAGACCCAGTACTTC. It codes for CASSHSGLARGAQETQYF.

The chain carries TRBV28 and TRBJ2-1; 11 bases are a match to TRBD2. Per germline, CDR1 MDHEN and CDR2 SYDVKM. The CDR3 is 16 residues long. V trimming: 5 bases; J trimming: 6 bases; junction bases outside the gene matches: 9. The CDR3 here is CASSPLSSGGPNEQFF. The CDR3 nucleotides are TGTGCCAGCAGTCCCCTTTCTAGCGGGGGGCCCAATGAGCAGTTCTTC. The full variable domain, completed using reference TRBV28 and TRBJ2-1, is DVKVTQSSRYLVKRTGEKVFLECVQDMDHENMFWYRQDPGLGLRLIYFSYDVKMKEKGDIPEGYSVSREKKERFSLILESASTNQTSMYLCASSPLSSGGPNEQFFGPGTRLTVL.

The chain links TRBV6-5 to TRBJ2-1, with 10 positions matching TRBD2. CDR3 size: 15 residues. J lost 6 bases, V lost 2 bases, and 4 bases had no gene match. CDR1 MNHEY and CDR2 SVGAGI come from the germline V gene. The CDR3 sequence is CASSYSGGAVNEQFF. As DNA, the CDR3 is TGTGCCAGCAGTTACAGCGGGGGGGCGGTCAATGAGCAGTTCTTC.

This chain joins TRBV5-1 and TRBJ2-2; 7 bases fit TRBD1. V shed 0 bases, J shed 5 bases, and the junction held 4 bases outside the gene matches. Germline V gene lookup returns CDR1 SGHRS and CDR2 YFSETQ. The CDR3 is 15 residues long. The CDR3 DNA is TGCGCCAGCAGCTTGGTAGGGACAGAAACCGGGGAGCTGTTTTTT. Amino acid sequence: CASSLVGTETGELFF.

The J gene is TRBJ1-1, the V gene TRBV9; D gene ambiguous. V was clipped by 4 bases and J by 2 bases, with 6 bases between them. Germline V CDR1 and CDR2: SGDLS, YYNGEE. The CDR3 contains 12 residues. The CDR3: CASSPINTEAFF. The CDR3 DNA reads TGTGCCAGCAGCCCCATAAACACTGAAGCTTTCTTT.

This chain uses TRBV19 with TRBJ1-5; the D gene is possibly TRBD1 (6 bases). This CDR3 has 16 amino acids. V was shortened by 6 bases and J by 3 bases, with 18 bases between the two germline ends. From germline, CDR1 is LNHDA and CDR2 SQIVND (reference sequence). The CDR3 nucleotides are TGTGCCAGTAGCAACAGGGCTATGGGGTTCAATCAGCCCCAGCATTTT. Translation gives CASSNRAMGFNQPQHF.

In DNA, the CDR3 is TGCGCCAGCAGCATTGGGACTAGCGGGGTCAGTAGGGAGCTGTTTTTT. Its protein product is CASSIGTSGVSRELFF. The chain links TRBV5-1 to TRBJ2-2; TRBD2 agrees at 13 bases. CDR3 length: 16 residues. The V segment lost 4 bases and the J segment 9 bases; nucleotides outside the gene matches: 9. Germline lookup yields CDR1 SGHRS and CDR2 YFSETQ.

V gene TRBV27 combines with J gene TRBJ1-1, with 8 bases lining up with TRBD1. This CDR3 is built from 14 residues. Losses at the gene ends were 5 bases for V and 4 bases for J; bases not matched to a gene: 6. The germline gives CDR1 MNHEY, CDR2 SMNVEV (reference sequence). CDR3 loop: CASSAGQAGTEAFF. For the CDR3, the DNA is TGTGCCAGCAGTGCGGGACAGGCTGGCACTGAAGCTTTCTTT.

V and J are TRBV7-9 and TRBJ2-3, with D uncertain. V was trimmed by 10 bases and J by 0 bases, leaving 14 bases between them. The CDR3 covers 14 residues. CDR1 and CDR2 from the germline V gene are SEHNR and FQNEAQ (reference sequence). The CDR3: CATPSHSSTDTQYF. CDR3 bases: TGTGCCACTCCCAGTCATTCTAGCACAGATACGCAGTATTTT.

The CDR3: CASTSTGIREKLFF. CDR3 bases: TGTGCCAGCACCTCAACAGGGATCCGCGAAAAACTGTTTTTT. The chain has TRBV28 and TRBJ1-4; possible D gene TRBD1, 6 bases. V was pared by 7 bases and J by 8 bases, with 17 bases between. The CDR3 covers 14 residues. Germline V CDR1 and CDR2: MDHEN, SYDVKM.